These 24 T cell receptor beta chains were sequenced from one sample in a study of low-dose radiotherapy and immunotherapy resistance in tumors. Documented time point: before trial treatment. Primers used for first-strand cDNA, a TRAV- and TRBV-specific set, covered both alpha and beta chains. Amplification of TCRs used a constant-region primer and V-primer adapter for 20 PCR cycles. TCRdb processed the reads anew with MiXCR; each CDR3 protein has one entry. The table has roughly 54,000 distinct CDR3 sequences, roughly 24% seen once. Material: PBMCs, obtained before treatment. Receptor source: a male donor with prostate cancer.

This clonotype occurred many times. The chain has TRBV5-1 and TRBJ2-3; D remains unclear. Germline CDR1 SGHRS, CDR2 YFSETQ. The CDR3 contains 11 residues. Trimming shortened V by 3 bases and J by 2 bases, and 1 base separated the two germline ends. CDR3 coding DNA: TGCGCCAGCAGCTACACAGATACGCAGTATTTT. Its protein is CASSYTDTQYF.

This clonotype was seen repeatedly, ten times or more. The J gene is TRBJ2-5, the V gene TRBV2; either TRBD1 or TRBD2 may supply D (5 bases each). Germline loops: CDR1 SNHLY, CDR2 FYNNEI. Trimming removed 8 bases at V and 3 bases at J, with 13 bases between. This CDR3 contains 13 residues. CDR3 sequence reads: CASGGSMEETQYF. The CDR3, as DNA: TGTGCCAGCGGGGGATCAATGGAAGAGACCCAGTACTTC. Filled out from reference TRBV2 and TRBJ2-5, the complete variable domain reads EPEVTQTPSHQVTQMGQEVILRCVPISNHLYFYWYRQILGQKVEFLVSFYNNEISEKSEIFDDQFSVERPDGSNFTLKIRSTKLEDSAMYFCASGGSMEETQYFGPGTRLLVL.

This clonotype was recorded many times. The genes are TRBV3-1 and TRBJ2-2; 9 positions agree with TRBD2. The germline V gene encodes CDR1 LGHDT and CDR2 YNNKEL (reference sequence). CDR3 length: 16 amino acids. V shed 5 bases, J shed 0 bases, and the junction held 4 bases outside the gene matches. DNA for the CDR3: TGTGCCAGCAGCGGACGCGGGGGGGCGAACACCGGGGAGCTGTTTTTT. Amino acids: CASSGRGGANTGELFF.

In this sample, this clonotype turned up many times. The chain has TRBV5-1 and TRBJ2-1, with D possibly TRBD2 on 6 matching bases. Germline CDR1 is SGHRS and CDR2 is YFSETQ. Trimming pared 0 bases from V and 7 bases from J, leaving 8 bases between. This CDR3 region has 13 residues. CDR3 residues: CASSLDLANEQFF. In DNA, the CDR3 is TGCGCCAGCAGCTTGGATCTAGCGAATGAGCAGTTCTTC.

The rearrangement links TRBV2 to TRBJ2-3; D remains unclear. Germline lookup yields CDR1 SNHLY and CDR2 FYNNEI. This CDR3 spans 16 amino acids. V lost 0 bases and J 6 bases, leaving 16 bases between the germline ends. This chain's CDR3 is CASSEAQPARSDTQYF. Here the CDR3 DNA reads TGTGCCAGCAGTGAAGCACAGCCAGCACGGTCCGATACGCAGTATTTT.

This chain joins TRBV6-2 or TRBV6-3 and TRBJ2-1, with 8 bases aligning to TRBD2. There are 14 residues in the CDR3. Losses at the gene ends were 4 bases for V and 4 bases for J; bases not matched to a gene: 3. CDR1 is MNHEY and CDR2 is SVGEGT in the germline V gene. DNA of the CDR3: TGTGCCAGCAGTTCAAAGCGGGGGTACAATGAGCAGTTCTTC. It encodes CASSSKRGYNEQFF.

This clonotype was seen a few times. The chain recombines TRBV9 with TRBJ2-1, with 8 bases identical to TRBD2. CDR1 is SGDLS and CDR2 is YYNGEE in the germline V gene. The CDR3 covers 16 residues. V shed 3 bases, J shed 9 bases, and the junction held 14 bases outside the gene matches. In DNA, the CDR3 is TGTGCCAGCAGCGCCCCCCCCGCGGGAGGCATAGGTGAGCAGTTCTTC. This translates into CASSAPPAGGIGEQFF.

This clonotype was recorded many times. The chain employs TRBV18 and TRBJ1-6; D not certain. Germline-derived CDR1 and CDR2 are KGHSH and LQKENI. The CDR3 sequence is 16 residues long. V lost 1 base and J 0 bases, leaving 7 bases between the germline ends. The CDR3 DNA is TGTGCCAGCTCACCACTTCCGAGCTCCTATAATTCACCCCTCCACTTT. Translation gives CASSPLPSSYNSPLHF.

In its sample, this clonotype was seen a few times. The junction and the germline gene differ at one end; a read error may be behind it. This chain connects TRBV28 to TRBJ2-7; 12 bases fit TRBD1. The CDR3 spans 15 residues. Germline CDR1 and CDR2: MDHEN and SYDVKM. The CDR3 is CASSLTGTGGAGTGF. The CDR3 bases are TGTGCCAGCAGTTTAACCGGGACAGGGGGCGCCGGAACGGGTTTC.

This clonotype is medium-sized. The chain employs TRBV6-6 and TRBJ2-7; 9 bases map to TRBD2. Germline V gives CDR1 MNHNY, CDR2 SVGAGI (reference sequence). Unmatched junction bases numbered 6, after V lost 0 bases and J lost 6 bases. The CDR3 runs 15 residues. CDR3 bases: TGTGCCAGCAGTTACTCTAGCGGGAGCGGCGCCGAGCAGTACTTC. Translated, it gives CASSYSSGSGAEQYF.

This clonotype was observed at least ten times. The V call is TRBV3-1, the J call TRBJ2-3; D might be TRBD2 (5 bases). V dropped 2 bases and J dropped 4 bases, with 7 bases sitting between them. The CDR3 covers 13 residues. From germline, CDR1 is LGHDT and CDR2 YNNKEL (reference sequence). CDR3: CASSQRGPDTQYF. The CDR3 DNA sequence: TGTGCCAGCAGCCAAAGAGGGCCAGATACGCAGTATTTT.

This clonotype was picked up many times. The CDR3 is CASSPASHGKGYTF. Here the CDR3 DNA reads TGTGCCAGCAGTCCAGCCTCACACGGCAAGGGCTACACCTTC. The V gene is TRBV6-2 or TRBV6-3, the J gene TRBJ1-2; D is unresolved. CDR3 size: 14 residues. From germline, CDR1 is MNHEY and CDR2 SVGEGT. V lost 5 bases, J lost 8 bases, and 18 bases lay in between.

This clonotype was picked up a small number of times. The J gene is TRBJ1-2, the V gene TRBV28; D is perhaps TRBD1 (5 bases). This CDR3 has 15 amino acids. CDR1 is MDHEN, CDR2 SYDVKM, per germline. The V gene lost 7 bases and the J gene lost 8 bases, with 23 bases spanning the gap. The DNA for the CDR3 is TGTGCCAGCAACAAGTCGGGGGTACGGCTGTTGGGCTACACCTTC. Residues: CASNKSGVRLLGYTF.

The chain has TRBV7-3 and TRBJ2-6; TRBD1 aligns across 10 bases. Germline lookup yields CDR1 SGHTA and CDR2 FQGTGA. V lost 4 bases and J lost 0; bases outside the gene matches: 6. The CDR3 length is 18 residues. The CDR3 nucleotides read TGTGCCAGCAGCTCCAAGACAGGGGGCGTCTCTGGGGCCAACGTCCTGACTTTC. This encodes CASSSKTGGVSGANVLTF.

This clonotype was found many times. The chain employs TRBV7-9 and TRBJ2-2; TRBD1 agrees at 8 bases. Germline V CDR1 and CDR2: SEHNR, FQNEAQ (reference sequence). V dropped 3 bases and J dropped 0; count of bases not matched to a gene: 3. The CDR3 loop spans 16 amino acids. The CDR3 loop reads CASSFDRGSNTGELFF. The CDR3 bases are TGTGCCAGCAGCTTCGACAGGGGTTCGAACACCGGGGAGCTGTTTTTT.

This clonotype was recorded many times. This rearrangement joins TRBV2 to TRBJ1-6, with 8 nucleotides matching TRBD1. The CDR3 spans 14 residues. V dropped 6 bases and J dropped 8; count of bases not matched to a gene: 6. The germline V gene has CDR1 SNHLY and CDR2 FYNNEI. CDR3 in DNA: TGTGCCAGCAGGCGACAGGGGTCGGATTCACCCCTCCACTTT. The encoded protein is CASRRQGSDSPLHF.

This clonotype was observed a handful of times. The chain has TRBV28 and TRBJ2-1, with 10 bases that match TRBD1. J was trimmed by 8 bases and V by 10 bases; bases with no gene match: 11. This CDR3 region has 14 residues. Germline V lookup: CDR1 MDHEN, CDR2 SYDVKM. CDR3 sequence: CATARGTGVDEQFF. CDR3 bases: TGTGCCACCGCCCGAGGGACAGGGGTGGATGAGCAGTTCTTC.

This clonotype was found many times. V and J are TRBV4-1 and TRBJ1-1, with D perhaps TRBD1 (5 bases). Germline-derived CDR1 and CDR2 are MGHRA and YSYEKL. V was cut by 3 bases and J by 7 bases, with 27 bases left in between. CDR3 length equals 18 residues. For the CDR3, the DNA is TGCGCCAGCAGCCATCCTAAGGGTATGGAAGTGCAGGGTGATGAAGCTTTCTTT. It translates to CASSHPKGMEVQGDEAFF.

This clonotype was counted many times. The chain is built from TRBV29-1 and TRBJ1-2; 10 bases line up with TRBD1. Trimming removed 7 bases from V and 2 bases from J; junction bases left unmatched: 7. Germline lookup yields CDR1 SQVTM and CDR2 ANQGSEA. This CDR3 is 14 amino acids long. The CDR3 is CSAGQGVSNYGYTF. The CDR3 DNA follows: TGCAGCGCCGGACAGGGGGTCTCAAACTATGGCTACACCTTC.

This chain joins TRBV2 and TRBJ2-5; either TRBD1 or TRBD2 may fit D (6 bases each). The J call may be wrong; the DNA end is better matched by TRBJ2-7. Germline V gene sequence: CDR1 SNHLY, CDR2 FYNNEI. The CDR3 runs to 16 residues. CDR3 bases: TGTGCCAGCAGTTACCGAGGAGGGGGATCTCTCTACGAGCAGTACTTC. Protein: CASSYRGGGSLYEQYF.

There are a few counts of this clonotype. The chain couples TRBV5-1 to TRBJ1-5, with D perhaps TRBD1 (5 bases). The V gene lost 3 bases and the J gene lost 1 base, with 11 bases spanning the gap. Germline V gene data show CDR1 as SGHRS and CDR2 as YFSETQ. This CDR3 has 15 residues. The CDR3 DNA reads TGCGCCAGCAGCTCGGGACTGGAGAGCAATCAGCCCCAGCATTTT. Amino acids: CASSSGLESNQPQHF.

This clonotype was seen ten or more times. V usage is TRBV28 and J usage is TRBJ1-3, with D hard to call. Per the germline V gene, CDR1 is MDHEN and CDR2 is SYDVKM. This CDR3 has 13 residues. Trimming removed 3 bases from V and 3 bases from J, with 6 bases in between. The CDR3 bases are TGTGCCAGCAGTTTCTGGGATGGAAACACCATATATTTT. Translation: CASSFWDGNTIYF.

At least ten counts were recorded for this clonotype. This chain joins TRBV15 and TRBJ2-7; no clear D gene. The CDR3 loop spans 14 amino acids. Germline CDR1 LNHNV, CDR2 YYDKDF (reference sequence). V was pared by 0 bases and J by 2 bases, with 8 bases between. CDR3 residues: CATSRDAVTYEQYF. The CDR3 DNA follows: TGTGCCACCAGCAGAGATGCGGTTACCTACGAGCAGTACTTC.

This clonotype was counted between two and nine times. The rearrangement uses TRBV7-9 and TRBJ1-4; 8 bases align to TRBD1. The J segment lost 8 bases and the V segment lost 0 bases, leaving 8 bases of the junction unmatched. The length of the CDR3 is 16 residues. Germline V gives CDR1 SEHNR, CDR2 FQNEAQ (reference sequence). This CDR3 reads CASSLALSGGYEKLFF. The CDR3, as DNA: TGTGCCAGCAGCTTAGCGCTGTCAGGGGGCTACGAAAAACTGTTTTTT.